Below, 24 T cell receptor beta chains from the same sample are listed, as sequenced in a study of T cells in Graves' hyperthyroidism and ophthalmopathy (dated by TCRdb to between 2019 and 2020). Libraries were constructed by multiplex PCR. This sample was sequenced with an Illumina HiSeq 2000. Amplification of TCR beta CDR3 regions was carried out from RNA transcripts. For the first round of RT-PCR on the TCR CDR3, the HTBI primer set was used together with the Qiagen OneStep RT-PCR kit. TCRdb cleaned the public reads at Q25 with fastp, built clones with MiXCR and kept in-frame beta chains. All rows with the same CDR3 protein become a single entry with the most common DNA and genes. This sample lists 690,000 or so distinct CDR3 sequences; under 20% were detected once. The ten largest make up over 15% of the sample. Sequencing input: blood. These TCRs come from a woman between 45 and 65 years old with Graves' hyperthyroidism that later progressed to Graves' ophthalmopathy.

The DNA for the CDR3 is TGTGCCAGCAGCCAGCGTAACTATGGCTACACCTTC. Translating gives CASSQRNYGYTF. The V gene is TRBV14, the J gene TRBJ1-2; D is unclear. Trimming took off 3 bases at V and 1 base at J, with 3 bases between the two ends. CDR1 SGHDN and CDR2 FVKESK come from the germline V gene. This CDR3 has 12 residues.

This clonotype was picked up many times. The chain combines TRBV7-8 with TRBJ1-1; 7 bases map to TRBD1. Trimming cost V 2 bases and J 4 bases; bases outside gene matches: 16. Per the germline V gene, CDR1 is SGHVS and CDR2 is FQNEAQ. The CDR3 contains 18 residues. The CDR3 sequence: CASSLFWGQTGVGTEAFF. The CDR3 coding sequence is TGTGCCAGCAGCTTATTCTGGGGCCAAACAGGGGTAGGCACTGAAGCTTTCTTT.

Written as DNA, the CDR3 is TGCAGTGCTAGCAGCCTGGGACTAGCGGGGGGGCCGAGCACAGATACGCAGTATTTT. Encoded protein: CSASSLGLAGGPSTDTQYF. The chain employs TRBV20-1 and TRBJ2-3; 16 bases are a match to TRBD2. V was clipped by 3 bases and J by 0 bases; unmatched bases: 9. This CDR3 region has 19 residues. Germline V gene sequence: CDR1 DFQATT, CDR2 SNEGSKA (reference sequence).

This sequence joins TRBV20-1 and TRBJ1-2; D is ambiguous. This CDR3 has 13 amino acids. Germline lookup yields CDR1 DFQATT and CDR2 SNEGSKA (reference sequence). The germline V and J ends were trimmed by 4 bases and 5 bases, with 14 bases remaining between them. The CDR3 here is CSAKGWARYGYTF. The DNA of the CDR3 is TGCAGTGCTAAAGGCTGGGCGCGATATGGCTACACCTTC.

In the case of this clonotype: A read error may account for a junction end that differs from germline. The V gene is TRBV5-6, the J gene TRBJ2-3; 8 nucleotides line up with TRBD1. Germline V lookup: CDR1 SGHDT, CDR2 YYEEEE. The CDR3 is 15 residues long. CDR3 in DNA: TGTGCCAACAGCTGGCGGACAGGGACCACAGATACGCAGTATTTT. The encoded protein is CANSWRTGTTDTQYF. The complete variable domain, with remaining parts taken from reference TRBV5-6 and TRBJ2-3, reads DAGVTQSPTHLIKTRGQQVTLRCSPKSGHDTVSWYQQALGQGPQFIFQYYEEEERQRGNFPDRFSGHQFPNYSSELNVNALLLGDSALYLCANSWRTGTTDTQYFGPGTRLTVL.

The chain employs TRBV19 and TRBJ2-6; 9 bases map to TRBD1. Trimming at V came to 1 base and at J to 2 bases, leaving 3 bases not matched to a gene. The CDR3 contains 17 residues. Germline CDR1 and CDR2: LNHDA and SQIVND (reference sequence). The CDR3 coding sequence is TGTGCCAGTAGTATAGCTGACAGGGGGACTGGGGCCAACGTCCTGACTTTC. This translates into CASSIADRGTGANVLTF. The variable domain in full, with the rest retrieved from reference TRBV19 and TRBJ2-6, is DGGITQSPKYLFRKEGQNVTLSCEQNLNHDAMYWYRQDPGQGLRLIYYSQIVNDFQKGDIAEGYSVSREKKESFPLTVTSAQKNPTAFYLCASSIADRGTGANVLTFGAGSRLTVL.

This clonotype was observed a few times. A much larger clone sits a single nucleotide away, making a read error possible. This chain uses TRBV13 with TRBJ1-1; the match to TRBD1 covers 7 bases. This CDR3 spans 13 amino acids. The trim removed 5 bases at V and 3 bases at J, leaving 3 bases unmatched. The V gene's germline CDR1 is PRHDT and CDR2 FYEKMQ (reference sequence). CDR3 protein: CASSHQGDTEAFF. The CDR3 nucleotides are TGTGCCAGCAGCCATCAGGGGGACACTGAAGCTTTCTTT. Complete variable domain (other parts from reference TRBV13 and TRBJ1-1): AAGVIQSPRHLIKEKRETATLKCYPIPRHDTVYWYQQGPGQDPQFLISFYEKMQSDKGSIPDRFSAQQFSDYHSELNMSSLELGDSALYFCASSHQGDTEAFFGQGTRLTVV.

In this sample, this clonotype turned up many times. The chain uses TRBV3-1 and TRBJ2-5; no clear D. Per the germline V gene, CDR1 is LGHDT and CDR2 is YNNKEL (reference sequence). The CDR3 sequence is 13 residues long. Between the trimmed V and J ends, which lost 4 bases and 5 bases, there was a span of 11 bases. In DNA, the CDR3 is TGTGCCAGCAGCCCTAACAGAGGCGAGACCCAGTACTTC. It encodes CASSPNRGETQYF.

The DNA of the CDR3 is TGTGCCAGCAGCTTAGGTCAGGGACAGGGTCAGCAGCCCCAGCATTTT. It codes for CASSLGQGQGQQPQHF. This chain links TRBV7-9 with TRBJ1-5, with 9 bases lining up with TRBD1. V lost 1 base and J lost 7; bases outside the gene matches: 8. Germline assignment: CDR1 SEHNR and CDR2 FQNEAQ (reference sequence). The CDR3 is made up of 16 amino acids.

The table lists this clonotype with a few counts. The J gene is TRBJ2-7, the V gene TRBV28; D possibly corresponds to TRBD2 (6 bases). Germline-derived CDR1 and CDR2 are MDHEN and SYDVKM. The CDR3 consists of 16 residues. The V end was cut by 4 bases, the J end by 1 base, with 17 bases between. The CDR3 region is CASSSIWGGGSYEQYF. For the CDR3, the DNA is TGTGCCAGCAGTTCCATCTGGGGTGGGGGGTCCTACGAGCAGTACTTC.

This clonotype came up many times. The rearrangement uses TRBV6-5 and TRBJ1-3, with D perhaps matching TRBD1 (5 bases). This CDR3 region has 15 residues. The V and J ends lost 2 bases and 4 bases respectively, with 12 bases between them. Germline loops: CDR1 MNHEY, CDR2 SVGAGI. This CDR3 is CASSYEGVVGNTIYF. The CDR3, as DNA: TGTGCCAGCAGTTACGAAGGGGTCGTCGGAAACACCATATATTTT.

The chain uses TRBV7-6 and TRBJ1-5; no clear D. This CDR3 comprises 15 residues. V was shortened by 4 bases and J by 6 bases, with 16 bases between the two germline ends. From germline, CDR1 is SGHVS and CDR2 FNYEAQ. The CDR3 sequence is CASSSEDRVGQPQHF. The CDR3 bases are TGTGCCAGCAGCTCCGAGGACCGGGTCGGTCAGCCCCAGCATTTT.

This clonotype was detected only a few times. The rearrangement links TRBV27 to TRBJ1-2; tentative D call: TRBD1 (5 bases). The germline gives CDR1 MNHEY, CDR2 SMNVEV (reference sequence). V was pared by 7 bases and J by 0 bases, with 15 bases between. The CDR3 contains 15 residues. CDR3 DNA: TGTGCCAGCATGCCCCGGGACGGAGCTAACTATGGCTACACCTTC. Its protein product is CASMPRDGANYGYTF.

Ten or more counts support this clonotype. The rearrangement links TRBV11-1 to TRBJ2-7; D is uncertain. V lost 3 bases and J lost 0, with 18 bases in between. Per the germline V gene, CDR1 is SGHAT and CDR2 is FQDESV (reference sequence). CDR3 length: 17 amino acids. This CDR3 is CASSFSPDTFSSYEQYF. The CDR3 DNA is TGTGCCAGCAGCTTTTCCCCCGACACTTTTTCCTCCTACGAGCAGTACTTC. The whole variable domain, filled in from reference TRBV11-1 and TRBJ2-7, reads EAEVAQSPRYKITEKSQAVAFWCDPISGHATLYWYRQILGQGPELLVQFQDESVVDDSQLPKDRFSAERLKGVDSTLKIQPAELGDSAMYLCASSFSPDTFSSYEQYFGPGTRLTVT.

In its sample, this clonotype was seen a few times. This chain joins TRBV6-1 and TRBJ1-1; D gene unclear. The CDR3 spans 13 residues. Trimming removed 4 bases from V and 6 bases from J, with 12 bases in between. Germline CDR1 and CDR2: MNHNS and SASEGT. The CDR3 region is CASSGRVLPEAFF. Here the CDR3 DNA reads TGTGCCAGCAGTGGGCGGGTGTTGCCTGAAGCTTTCTTT.

This clonotype was seen a handful of times. The chain joins TRBV12-3 or TRBV12-4 to TRBJ1-5; 9 bases match TRBD1. The CDR3 has 15 amino acids. V gave up 6 bases and J gave up 10 bases; unmatched junction bases: 13. CDR3 region: CASRAPGQGRRPQHF. CDR3 bases: TGTGCCAGCAGAGCACCGGGACAGGGACGACGCCCCCAGCATTTT.

The chain links TRBV2 to TRBJ1-5; D perhaps matches TRBD1 (5 bases). Looked up from germline, CDR1 is SNHLY and CDR2 is FYNNEI. This CDR3 is built from 14 residues. V dropped 8 bases and J dropped 6 bases, with 17 bases sitting between them. The CDR3 DNA sequence: TGTGCCAGCCAAAGTCAGGGTTTTCGTCAGCCCCAGCATTTT. The encoded protein is CASQSQGFRQPQHF. Full variable domain (outside the CDR3, taken from reference TRBV2 and TRBJ1-5): EPEVTQTPSHQVTQMGQEVILRCVPISNHLYFYWYRQILGQKVEFLVSFYNNEISEKSEIFDDQFSVERPDGSNFTLKIRSTKLEDSAMYFCASQSQGFRQPQHFGDGTRLSIL.

In its sample, this clonotype was seen many times. This rearrangement joins TRBV13 to TRBJ2-1, with unresolved D. This CDR3 region has 12 residues. Germline V lookup: CDR1 PRHDT, CDR2 FYEKMQ (reference sequence). V gave up 8 bases and J gave up 5 bases, with 10 bases separating them. The CDR3 sequence: CASALGNNEQFF. The CDR3 DNA reads TGTGCCAGCGCACTCGGAAACAATGAGCAGTTCTTC.

Remarks on this clonotype: Relative to the germline gene, one junction end is altered; a read error may explain this. The chain uses TRBV7-3 and TRBJ2-2; D is possibly TRBD2 (5 bases). This CDR3 comprises 14 residues. Germline CDR1 SGHTA, CDR2 FQGTGA. CDR3 sequence (DNA): TGTGCCAGCAGCTTAGTCGGGCCCGCCGGGGAGCTGGTTTTT. Protein: CASSLVGPAGELVF.

This clonotype was seen repeatedly, ten times or more. The V gene is TRBV30, the J gene TRBJ1-3; the match to TRBD1 covers 7 bases. The CDR3 has 14 residues. Per the germline V gene, CDR1 is GTSNPN and CDR2 is SVGIG (reference sequence). The J segment lost 6 bases and the V segment lost 4 bases, leaving 9 bases of the junction unmatched. The DNA for the CDR3 is TGTGCCTGGACGACTAGGACAGGTGAAAACACCATATATTTT. It yields the protein CAWTTRTGENTIYF.

This clonotype was recorded a few times. The CDR3 DNA reads as TGCGCCAGCAGCTTTTCGCGGGGAGCAACCAATGAGCAGTTCTTC. Translated, it gives CASSFSRGATNEQFF. This chain uses TRBV5-1 with TRBJ2-1, with a possible D match to TRBD2 (6 bases). The V end lost 2 bases, the J end lost 6 bases, and 15 bases lay between the germline ends. The CDR3 is made up of 15 amino acids. CDR1 SGHRS and CDR2 YFSETQ come from the germline V gene.

This clonotype has a handful of counts. A much larger clone sits a single nucleotide away, making a read error possible. The rearrangement uses TRBV5-1 and TRBJ1-2; 11 bases match TRBD1. The CDR3 contains 17 residues. Germline CDR1 SGHRS, CDR2 YFSETQ. CDR3 region: CASSWRTGGRNNYDYTF. The DNA of the CDR3 is TGCGCCAGCAGCTGGAGGACAGGGGGCAGAAATAACTATGACTACACCTTC.

This clonotype appeared a few times. The CDR3 bases are TGTGCCTGGAGAGGCAGTCTCCCTGATTCACCCCTCCACTTT. This sequence encodes CAWRGSLPDSPLHF. J is TRBJ1-6 and V is TRBV30; D uncertain. The V gene's germline CDR1 is GTSNPN and CDR2 SVGIG (reference sequence). This CDR3 contains 14 residues. Trimming removed 3 bases from V and 8 bases from J, with 14 bases in between.

The sample holds a few counts of this clonotype. The V call is TRBV5-1, the J call TRBJ2-1; D is possibly TRBD1 or TRBD2 (5 bases each). Looked up from germline, CDR1 is SGHRS and CDR2 is YFSETQ. V lost 0 bases and J lost 3, with 13 bases in between. The CDR3 spans 16 residues. DNA of the CDR3: TGCGCCAGCAGCTTGGCCGGGGTTGGGGGCTACAATGAGCAGTTCTTC. Translated, it gives CASSLAGVGGYNEQFF.